These 32 T cell receptor beta chains share one sample of origin, sequenced in a study of identical twins. TCRdb recomputed calls from the 5' RACE reads with MiXCR, one row per CDR3 protein. The sample has roughly 500,000 distinct CDR3 sequences, 22% seen once. The data also belong to a second study, concerning T cells expressing NK-cell markers.

The sequenced material came from CD4+ T cells sorted from blood. These receptors came from a woman aged 18-30 years in good health.

J is TRBJ2-1 and V is TRBV7-9; D remains unclear. Germline V gene lookup returns CDR1 SEHNR and CDR2 FQNEAQ (reference sequence). The V and J ends lost 5 bases and 7 bases respectively, with 6 bases between them. There are 11 residues in the CDR3. This CDR3 is CASSKLNEQFF. The DNA for the CDR3 is TGTGCCAGCAGCAAATTGAATGAGCAGTTCTTC.

Only a few counts were recorded for this clonotype. The chain couples TRBV20-1 to TRBJ2-1; D ambiguous. Germline CDR1 and CDR2: DFQATT and SNEGSKA (reference sequence). CDR3 length: 13 amino acids. Trimming took off 8 bases at V and 3 bases at J, with 14 bases between the two ends. CDR3: CSQTMVYYNEQFF. The CDR3, as DNA: TGCAGTCAGACGATGGTCTACTACAATGAGCAGTTCTTC.

This clonotype showed up just a few times. The CDR3 DNA sequence: TGTGCCAGCAGCTTTTCCTCGAGAGCGGGAGAGAGCACAGATACGCAGTATTTT. Residues: CASSFSSRAGESTDTQYF. The rearrangement uses TRBV9 and TRBJ2-3; TRBD2 matches 8 bases. Germline V gene sequence: CDR1 SGDLS, CDR2 YYNGEE. The CDR3 extends over 18 amino acids. Germline trimming cut 4 bases from V and 0 bases from J; bases unmatched to any gene: 13. Supplemented by reference TRBV9 and TRBJ2-3, the full variable domain reads DSGVTQTPKHLITATGQRVTLRCSPRSGDLSVYWYQQSLDQGLQFLIQYYNGEERAKGNILERFSAQQFPDLHSELNLSSLELGDSALYFCASSFSSRAGESTDTQYFGPGTRLTVL.

This clonotype has only one observation. The rearrangement joins TRBV7-2 to TRBJ2-7; no definite D call. Germline values: CDR1 SGHTA, CDR2 FQGNSA. The V and J ends lost 3 bases and 0 bases respectively, with 12 bases between them. The CDR3 runs 15 residues. This CDR3 reads CASSFNSANSYEQYF. CDR3 sequence (DNA): TGTGCCAGCAGCTTTAATTCGGCTAACTCCTACGAGCAGTACTTC.

The chain is built from TRBV4-2 and TRBJ2-6; D unresolved. This CDR3 contains 12 residues. Germline loops: CDR1 LGHNA, CDR2 YNFKEQ. Trimming left V 0 bases short and J 14 bases short, with 8 bases between. The CDR3 DNA reads TGTGCCAGCAGCCAAGATGGTTACATCCTGACTTTC. Protein product: CASSQDGYILTF.

The chain employs TRBV30 and TRBJ2-7; D tentatively reads TRBD1 or TRBD2 (6 bases each). Germline loops: CDR1 GTSNPN, CDR2 SVGIG (reference sequence). V lost 0 bases, J lost 2 bases, and 14 bases lay in between. The CDR3 runs to 15 residues. As DNA, the CDR3 is TGTGCCTGGAGTGTACTCCAGGGGAGGCCCTACGAGCAGTACTTC. It translates to CAWSVLQGRPYEQYF.

CDR3 nucleotide sequence: TGTGCCACTGGGACAGACTCCTACGAGCAGTACTTC. Translated, it gives CATGTDSYEQYF. The rearrangement joins TRBV19 to TRBJ2-7, with TRBD1 identical over 7 bases. The CDR3 consists of 12 residues. The V segment lost 10 bases and the J segment 0 bases; nucleotides outside the gene matches: 3. The germline CDR1 and CDR2 sequences are LNHDA and SQIVND (reference sequence).

The genes are TRBV27 and TRBJ2-2; D not resolved. Germline CDR1 MNHEY, CDR2 SMNVEV (reference sequence). Deletions cut 4 bases from V and 6 bases from J, with 21 bases between. This CDR3 has 17 amino acids. DNA for the CDR3: TGTGCCAGCAGTTCCCGCCTTGGGATGGATGCGGCCGGGGAGCTGTTTTTT. Translating it yields CASSSRLGMDAAGELFF.

A few counts support this clonotype. The V gene is TRBV20-1, the J gene TRBJ2-5; D is perhaps TRBD2 (6 bases). Trimming cost V 8 bases and J 5 bases, with 15 bases left between them. This CDR3 spans 12 amino acids. The germline CDR1 and CDR2 sequences are DFQATT and SNEGSKA (reference sequence). CDR3 sequence: CSPRGGSETQYF. The CDR3 coding sequence is TGCAGTCCCCGTGGGGGGAGTGAGACCCAGTACTTC.

J is TRBJ2-7 and V is TRBV7-2; 7 positions match TRBD1. J gave up 5 bases and V 4 bases, and 2 bases lay outside the gene matches. The CDR3 runs to 12 residues. In germline, CDR1 is SGHTA, CDR2 FQGNSA. The CDR3 region has the DNA TGTGCCAGCAGCTGGGACAGTCACGAGCAGTACTTC. Encoded protein: CASSWDSHEQYF.

Only a few counts were recorded for this clonotype. The chain uses TRBV20-1 and TRBJ1-2; TRBD1 is a possible D gene (5 bases). The CDR3 totals 11 residues. V was cut by 3 bases and J by 8 bases, with 10 bases left in between. Germline assignment: CDR1 DFQATT and CDR2 SNEGSKA (reference sequence). Written as DNA, the CDR3 is TGCAGTGCTAGCAGGGTTGCGGGCTACACCTTC. It specifies CSASRVAGYTF.

This clonotype was found a few times. The V gene is TRBV7-2, the J gene TRBJ2-5; the match to TRBD2 covers 7 bases. V trimming: 1 base; J trimming: 5 bases; junction bases outside the gene matches: 10. The germline V gene has CDR1 SGHTA and CDR2 FQGNSA. The CDR3 length is 16 residues. CDR3 nucleotide sequence: TGTGCCAGCAGCTTAGAGATTAGCGGGCTTGGGGAGACCCAGTACTTC. Translation gives CASSLEISGLGETQYF.

This clonotype occurred a few times. V usage is TRBV12-3 or TRBV12-4 and J usage is TRBJ2-1, with a possible D match to TRBD1 (6 bases). CDR3 length: 11 amino acids. Trimming pared 3 bases from V and 15 bases from J, leaving 12 bases between. The CDR3 region has the DNA TGTGCCAGCAGTTTTGGGGACATTCGGTTCTTC. This sequence encodes CASSFGDIRFF.

V gene TRBV6-1 combines with J gene TRBJ1-4; no firm D call. The CDR3 runs 18 residues. CDR1 is MNHNS, CDR2 SASEGT, per germline. Trimming cost V 5 bases and J 0 bases, with 19 bases left between them. This CDR3 reads CASSPSMSADATNEKLFF. The CDR3 DNA follows: TGTGCCAGCAGTCCCTCCATGTCCGCCGACGCAACTAATGAAAAACTGTTTTTT.

This sequence joins TRBV6-1 and TRBJ1-2; no definite D call. The ends were cut back, 6 bases at V and 8 bases at J, with 16 bases in the middle. Germline assignment: CDR1 MNHNS and CDR2 SASEGT. The CDR3 loop spans 13 amino acids. The CDR3 region has the DNA TGTGCCAGCAGGTCTTTCGGATTTAGGGGCTACACCTTC. Amino acids: CASRSFGFRGYTF.

The CDR3 DNA reads TGTGCCACCGCCCTAACTGGGGGATACACCATATATTTT. It translates to CATALTGGYTIYF. The chain links TRBV6-1 to TRBJ1-3; tentative D call: TRBD1 (5 bases). Germline V CDR1 and CDR2: MNHNS, SASEGT. The germline V and J ends were trimmed by 10 bases and 8 bases, with 18 bases remaining between them. This CDR3 comprises 13 residues.

This clonotype was observed a single time. The chain carries TRBV7-2 and TRBJ2-5, with TRBD1 as a possible D gene (5 bases). V was clipped by 1 base and J by 0 bases, with 9 bases between them. Germline V gene lookup returns CDR1 SGHTA and CDR2 FQGNSA. This CDR3 comprises 15 residues. The DNA for the CDR3 is TGTGCCAGCAGCTTAGGCCAGGGTAACCAAGAGACCCAGTACTTC. Protein sequence: CASSLGQGNQETQYF.

This clonotype was found many times. V and J are TRBV6-5 and TRBJ2-1, with 12 nucleotides matching TRBD2. Germline CDR1 reads MNHEY; CDR2 reads SVGAGI. This CDR3 is built from 13 residues. Trimming removed 9 bases from V and 10 bases from J; junction bases left unmatched: 7. The CDR3 DNA sequence: TGTGCCAGTAGACTAGCGGGAGTACAGGAGCAGTTCTTC. It yields the protein CASRLAGVQEQFF.

This clonotype was counted a few times. This chain joins TRBV10-3 and TRBJ2-7, with D tentatively TRBD2 (5 bases). Germline assignment: CDR1 ENHRY and CDR2 SYGVKD. With 0 bases removed from V and 0 bases from J, the gap between germline ends came to 9 bases. The CDR3 has 15 residues. For the CDR3, the DNA is TGTGCCATCAGTGAGTCGAAAGGGAGCTCCTACGAGCAGTACTTC. This gives the protein CAISESKGSSYEQYF.

The chain couples TRBV4-3 to TRBJ2-5; D remains unclear. Trimming took off 0 bases at V and 5 bases at J, with 13 bases between the two ends. Germline-derived CDR1 and CDR2 are LGHNA and YSLEER. CDR3 length: 15 residues. The CDR3: CASSQDRWSRETQYF. The CDR3 bases are TGCGCCAGCAGCCAAGATCGGTGGAGTAGGGAGACCCAGTACTTC.

The chain uses TRBV2 and TRBJ2-1; possibly TRBD1 or TRBD2 for D (5 bases each). This CDR3 region has 14 residues. V lost 6 bases and J lost 4, with 13 bases in between. Germline V gene data show CDR1 as SNHLY and CDR2 as FYNNEI. The CDR3 DNA reads as TGTGCCAGCAGAGAGGGACCCAGTTACAATGAGCAGTTCTTC. It is translated as CASREGPSYNEQFF.

The gene calls are TRBV10-3 and TRBJ2-2; 9 bases line up with TRBD1. The germline CDR1 and CDR2 sequences are ENHRY and SYGVKD. The V gene end was trimmed by 8 bases and the J gene end by 5 bases; junction bases not matched to a gene: 9. The CDR3 length is 15 residues. The CDR3 nucleotides read TGTGCCATCTTAAAGACAGGGGGAACTACCGGGGAGCTGTTTTTT. Translated, it gives CAILKTGGTTGELFF.

The chain joins TRBV12-3 or TRBV12-4 to TRBJ2-3; 7 bases map to TRBD2. CDR3 size: 16 residues. V gave up 5 bases and J gave up 5 bases; unmatched junction bases: 13. CDR3 sequence: CASSPWTRLVRDTQYF. The CDR3 DNA sequence: TGTGCCAGCAGTCCCTGGACTAGACTAGTCCGAGATACGCAGTATTTT.

The chain uses TRBV12-3 or TRBV12-4 and TRBJ1-1; no definite D call. V lost 6 bases, J lost 3 bases, and 8 bases lay in between. The CDR3 loop spans 12 amino acids. CDR3 coding DNA: TGTGCCAGCAGCAGAGTTGACACTGAAGCTTTCTTT. Protein product: CASSRVDTEAFF.

The chain carries TRBV5-1 and TRBJ2-1; 9 bases agree with TRBD2. The CDR3 has 15 amino acids. Germline V gene sequence: CDR1 SGHRS, CDR2 YFSETQ. V lost 0 bases, J lost 4 bases, and 2 bases stayed unmatched. CDR3 DNA: TGCGCCAGCAGCTTGGACAGCGGGAGGTACAATGAGCAGTTCTTC. This translates into CASSLDSGRYNEQFF.

The chain is built from TRBV29-1 and TRBJ2-1; D tentatively reads TRBD1 or TRBD2 (5 bases each). Germline V gene lookup returns CDR1 SQVTM and CDR2 ANQGSEA. The germline V and J ends were trimmed by 0 bases and 4 bases, with 16 bases remaining between them. The CDR3 is 16 residues long. CDR3 sequence (DNA): TGCAGCGTTGAAGAGGGGATTGAGGGGAGTTACAATGAGCAGTTCTTC. It yields the protein CSVEEGIEGSYNEQFF.

The rearrangement links TRBV5-6 to TRBJ2-7, with TRBD1 matching over 10 bases. With 9 bases clipped from V and 4 bases from J, the junction kept 7 bases outside the gene matches. The length of the CDR3 is 13 residues. Germline V gene lookup returns CDR1 SGHDT and CDR2 YYEEEE. CDR3 coding DNA: TGTGCCACCGGTAGGACAGGGGGGTACGAGCAGTACTTC. It encodes CATGRTGGYEQYF. Based on the CDR3 plus reference TRBV5-6 and TRBJ2-7, the full variable domain is DAGVTQSPTHLIKTRGQQVTLRCSPKSGHDTVSWYQQALGQGPQFIFQYYEEEERQRGNFPDRFSGHQFPNYSSELNVNALLLGDSALYLCATGRTGGYEQYFGPGTRLTVT.

This clonotype was seen a single time. This may come from a read error, since a much larger clone is one base off. V and J are TRBV4-3 and TRBJ1-2, with D possibly being TRBD1 (5 bases). This CDR3 is built from 16 residues. Looked up from germline, CDR1 is LGHNA and CDR2 is YSLEER. Trimming left V 0 bases short and J 6 bases short, with 17 bases between. This CDR3 is CASSQDRFDSYDGYTF. CDR3 bases: TGCGCCAGCAGCCAAGATAGGTTTGACAGCTACGATGGCTACACCTTC.

The chain combines TRBV28 with TRBJ1-2; D not resolved. Trimming removed 10 bases from V and 6 bases from J, with 21 bases in between. CDR3 length: 14 amino acids. Germline assignment: CDR1 MDHEN and CDR2 SYDVKM. The CDR3 reads CAINTPSRAHGYTF. The CDR3 DNA sequence: TGTGCCATCAACACCCCTTCGCGGGCGCATGGCTACACCTTC.

The chain joins TRBV12-3 or TRBV12-4 to TRBJ2-7, with D uncertain. V was trimmed by 5 bases and J by 4 bases, leaving 9 bases between them. The CDR3 sequence is 12 residues long. The CDR3, as DNA: TGTGCCAGCAGTCCTTGGGCATACGAGCAGTACTTC. Protein product: CASSPWAYEQYF.

V gene TRBV20-1 combines with J gene TRBJ2-7; D call uncertain. The V end was cut by 1 base, the J end by 2 bases, with 6 bases between. The CDR3 extends over 12 amino acids. Germline V gives CDR1 DFQATT, CDR2 SNEGSKA (reference sequence). Written as DNA, the CDR3 is TGCAGTGCTAGAGGAATTACCTACGAGCAGTACTTC. Its protein is CSARGITYEQYF.

Only a few counts were recorded for this clonotype. CDR3 nucleotides: TGTGCCAGCAGCTTAGGAGCGGATTCACCCCTCCACTTT. The encoded protein is CASSLGADSPLHF. V usage is TRBV7-8 and J usage is TRBJ1-6; no definite D call. The germline CDR1 and CDR2 sequences are SGHVS and FQNEAQ. The CDR3 runs to 13 residues. Trimming shortened V by 1 base and J by 8 bases, and 6 bases separated the two germline ends.